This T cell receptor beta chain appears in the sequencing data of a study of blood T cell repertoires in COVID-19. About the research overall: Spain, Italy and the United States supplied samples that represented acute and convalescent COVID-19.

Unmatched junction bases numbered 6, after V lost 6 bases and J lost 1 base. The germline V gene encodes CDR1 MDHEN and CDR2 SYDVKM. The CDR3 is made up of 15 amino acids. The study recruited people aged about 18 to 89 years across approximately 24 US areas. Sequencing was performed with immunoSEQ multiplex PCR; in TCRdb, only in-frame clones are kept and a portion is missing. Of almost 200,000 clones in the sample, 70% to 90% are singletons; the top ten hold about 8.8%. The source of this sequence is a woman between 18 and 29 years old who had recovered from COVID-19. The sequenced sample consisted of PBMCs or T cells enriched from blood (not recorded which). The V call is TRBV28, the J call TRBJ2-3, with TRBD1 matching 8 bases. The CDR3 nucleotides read TGTGCCAGCAGGGCTCCGACAGGGGGCACAGATACGCAGTATTTT. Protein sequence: CASRAPTGGTDTQYF.